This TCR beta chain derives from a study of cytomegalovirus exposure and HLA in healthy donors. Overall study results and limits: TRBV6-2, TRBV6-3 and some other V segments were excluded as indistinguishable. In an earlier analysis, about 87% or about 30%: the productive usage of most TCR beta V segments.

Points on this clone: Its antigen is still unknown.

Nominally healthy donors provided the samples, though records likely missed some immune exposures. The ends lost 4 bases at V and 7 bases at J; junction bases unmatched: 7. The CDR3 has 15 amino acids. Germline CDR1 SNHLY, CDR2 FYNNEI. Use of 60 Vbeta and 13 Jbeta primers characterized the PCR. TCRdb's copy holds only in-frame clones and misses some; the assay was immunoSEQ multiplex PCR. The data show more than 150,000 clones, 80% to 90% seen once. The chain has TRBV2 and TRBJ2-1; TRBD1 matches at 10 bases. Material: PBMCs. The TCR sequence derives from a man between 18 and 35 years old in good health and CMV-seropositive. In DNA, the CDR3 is TGTGCCAGCAGTGCGCGACAGGGGGCGCTAAATGAGCAGTTCTTC. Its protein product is CASSARQGALNEQFF.